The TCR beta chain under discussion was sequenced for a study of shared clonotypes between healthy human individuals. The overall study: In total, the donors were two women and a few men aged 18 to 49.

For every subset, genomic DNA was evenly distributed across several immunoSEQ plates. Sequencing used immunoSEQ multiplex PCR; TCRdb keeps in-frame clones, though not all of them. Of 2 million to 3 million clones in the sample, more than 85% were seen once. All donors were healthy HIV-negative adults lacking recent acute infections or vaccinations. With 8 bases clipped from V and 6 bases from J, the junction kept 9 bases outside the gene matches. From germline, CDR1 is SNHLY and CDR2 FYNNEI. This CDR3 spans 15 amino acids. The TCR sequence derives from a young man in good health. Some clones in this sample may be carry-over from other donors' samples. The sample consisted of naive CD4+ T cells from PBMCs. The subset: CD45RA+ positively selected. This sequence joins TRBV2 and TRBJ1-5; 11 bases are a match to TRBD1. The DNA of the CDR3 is TGTGCCAGCTACCCGGGGACAGGGGGTTTTCAGCCCCAGCATTTT. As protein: CASYPGTGGFQPQHF.